Below, 23 T cell receptor beta chains from the same sample are listed, as sequenced in a study of blood T cell repertoires in COVID-19. The protocol was immunoSEQ multiplex PCR, while the TCRdb copy is restricted to in-frame clones and leaves out a portion. Here the sample spans tens of thousands of clones, over 75% being singletons. Input material: peripheral blood. All receptors come from a man older than 75 with active or convalescent COVID-19.

This chain connects TRBV18 to TRBJ1-2, with TRBD1 as a possible D gene (5 bases). V was cut by 6 bases and J by 2 bases, with 10 bases left in between. Germline CDR1 reads KGHSH; CDR2 reads LQKENI. The length of the CDR3 is 13 residues. Here the CDR3 reads CASSPGLNYGYTF. CDR3 bases: TGTGCCAGCTCTCCGGGACTAAACTATGGCTACACCTTC.

This clone showed up just a few times. The chain carries TRBV3-1 (or the pseudogene TRBV3-2) and TRBJ2-7; 7 bases map to TRBD1. The CDR3 is 18 residues long. The ends lost 4 bases at V and 3 bases at J; junction bases unmatched: 18. The germline gives CDR1 LGHDT, CDR2 YNNKEL (reference sequence). CDR3 loop: CASSPRTGLYFLGYEQYF. CDR3 DNA: TGTGCCAGCAGCCCGCGGACAGGTCTATATTTTCTGGGCTACGAGCAGTACTTC.

This sequence joins TRBV19 and TRBJ1-1; the match to TRBD1 covers 9 bases. The ends lost 11 bases at V and 4 bases at J; junction bases unmatched: 11. Germline V gene sequence: CDR1 LNHDA, CDR2 SQIVND (reference sequence). The CDR3 is 14 amino acids. CDR3 amino acids: CAVRGTGQTTEAFF. The CDR3 nucleotides are TGTGCCGTAAGAGGGACAGGGCAGACCACTGAAGCTTTCTTT.

This clone was counted a few times. This rearrangement joins TRBV14 to TRBJ2-7; TRBD1 agrees at 10 bases. The CDR3 sequence is 15 residues long. The V gene end was trimmed by 5 bases and the J gene end by 7 bases; junction bases not matched to a gene: 11. CDR1 SGHDN and CDR2 FVKESK come from the germline V gene. CDR3 nucleotides: TGTGCCAGCAGCTCGAGACAGGGGGCACGGGAGGAGCAGTACTTC. Translated: CASSSRQGAREEQYF.

This clone was counted between two and nine times. The chain has TRBV27 and TRBJ1-2; 7 positions match TRBD1. This CDR3 contains 15 residues. J was trimmed by 0 bases and V by 7 bases; bases with no gene match: 8. CDR1 and CDR2 from the germline V gene are MNHEY and SMNVEV (reference sequence). The CDR3 DNA reads as TGTGCCAGCACCCTACGGACAGGCACTAACTATGGCTACACCTTC. Amino acid sequence: CASTLRTGTNYGYTF.

This clone was observed a single time. Here the CDR3 DNA reads TGTGCCAGCAGTGTGGGCCCGAACACTGAAGCTTTCTTT. The encoded protein is CASSVGPNTEAFF. The gene calls are TRBV27 and TRBJ1-1; D is ambiguous. Germline CDR1 reads MNHEY; CDR2 reads SMNVEV (reference sequence). The CDR3 extends over 13 amino acids. V was trimmed by 5 bases and J by 1 base, leaving 8 bases between them.

This chain uses TRBV30 with TRBJ1-1, with a weak D call TRBD1 (6 bases). The CDR3 extends over 17 amino acids. The germline V and J ends were trimmed by 1 base and 0 bases, with 18 bases remaining between them. Per germline, CDR1 GTSNPN and CDR2 SVGIG (reference sequence). CDR3 sequence: CAWSDCPMWDMNTEAFF. DNA for the CDR3: TGTGCCTGGAGTGACTGTCCCATGTGGGACATGAACACTGAAGCTTTCTTT.

As to this clone: Compared with germline, one end of the junction differs, possibly owing to a read error. The rearrangement uses TRBV5-6 and TRBJ2-2; 7 bases align to TRBD2. The length of the CDR3 is 17 residues. Germline CDR1 reads SGHDT; CDR2 reads YYEEEE. CDR3 bases: TGTGCCAGCATCTTGGGGGGGGACCGTCGGTTCACCGGGGAGCTGTTTTTT. Translated: CASILGGDRRFTGELFF.

The J gene is TRBJ1-2, the V gene TRBV6-4; D is uncertain. Trimming cost V 0 bases and J 3 bases, with 17 bases left between them. CDR1 is MRHNA, CDR2 SNTAGT, per germline. This CDR3 region has 17 residues. The CDR3 is CASSDSPSLYFDYGYTF. In nucleotides, the CDR3 is TGTGCCAGCAGTGACTCCCCCTCCCTATATTTCGACTATGGCTACACCTTC.

In its sample, this clone was seen a few times. The chain joins TRBV6-4 to TRBJ2-2; D not certain. The CDR3 covers 16 residues. V shed 2 bases and J shed 0 bases, with 10 bases lying between them. CDR1 and CDR2 (germline): MRHNA, SNTAGT. This chain's CDR3 is CASSDGASANTGELFF. The CDR3 DNA is TGTGCCAGCAGTGACGGAGCCAGCGCGAACACCGGGGAGCTGTTTTTT.

This chain links TRBV5-1 with TRBJ2-1, with TRBD1 as a possible D gene (6 bases). The germline V gene encodes CDR1 SGHRS and CDR2 YFSETQ. The CDR3 sequence is 16 residues long. Between the trimmed V and J ends, which lost 4 bases and 5 bases, there was a span of 19 bases. The CDR3 reads CASSIPRQGWHNEQFF. In nucleotides, the CDR3 is TGCGCCAGCAGCATACCACGGCAGGGGTGGCACAATGAGCAGTTCTTC.

The sample holds a few counts of this clone. CDR3 loop: CASLAGASEQYF. The CDR3, as DNA: TGTGCCAGCTTAGCGGGGGCTTCTGAGCAGTACTTC. J is TRBJ2-7 and V is TRBV2; 9 bases map to TRBD2. The V gene's germline CDR1 is SNHLY and CDR2 FYNNEI. Unmatched junction bases numbered 6, after V lost 8 bases and J lost 7 bases. This CDR3 region has 12 residues.

This clone has just one count. The chain has TRBV27 and TRBJ1-6, with a possible D match to TRBD1 (6 bases). The CDR3 is 13 residues long. Looked up from germline, CDR1 is MNHEY and CDR2 is SMNVEV (reference sequence). The V end lost 11 bases, the J end lost 10 bases, and 18 bases lay between the germline ends. CDR3 loop: CACGWTDKSPLHF. DNA of the CDR3: TGTGCCTGCGGGTGGACAGACAAATCACCCCTCCACTTT.

The chain uses TRBV2 and TRBJ1-6, with 7 bases lining up with TRBD1. The germline V gene encodes CDR1 SNHLY and CDR2 FYNNEI. V lost 10 bases to trimming and J lost 7 bases; unmatched junction nucleotides: 10. The CDR3 extends over 14 amino acids. The CDR3 spells CATPGTAKNSPLHF. In nucleotides, the CDR3 is TGTGCCACCCCCGGGACAGCTAAGAATTCACCCCTCCACTTT. The full variable domain, with the rest looked up from reference TRBV2 and TRBJ1-6, is EPEVTQTPSHQVTQMGQEVILRCVPISNHLYFYWYRQILGQKVEFLVSFYNNEISEKSEIFDDQFSVERPDGSNFTLKIRSTKLEDSAMYFCATPGTAKNSPLHFGNGTRLTVT.

The chain employs TRBV6-5 and TRBJ2-7; tentatively, D is TRBD2 (6 bases). Trimming took off 6 bases at V and 9 bases at J, with 18 bases between the two ends. Germline V gene data show CDR1 as MNHEY and CDR2 as SVGAGI. The CDR3 has 13 amino acids. The CDR3 sequence is CASSNPAGHAQYF. The DNA of the CDR3 is TGTGCCAGCAGCAACCCAGCGGGCCACGCGCAGTACTTC.

This clone came up a few times. The chain couples TRBV12-3 or TRBV12-4 to TRBJ1-3; no firm D call. V lost 4 bases to trimming and J lost 9 bases, with 13 bases between them. The length of the CDR3 is 13 residues. The CDR3 DNA follows: TGTGCCAGCAGTTCCGACACCCTGGGCACCATATATTTT. The encoded protein is CASSSDTLGTIYF.

In its sample, this clone was seen a few times. V is TRBV6-6 and J is TRBJ1-5; 8 bases map to TRBD1. Trimming took 6 bases from V and 9 from J; bases not matched to a gene: 13. CDR1 and CDR2 from the germline V gene are MNHNY and SVGAGI (reference sequence). The CDR3 totals 15 residues. CDR3 DNA sequence: TGTGCCAGCAGCACCGGACAGGGAAGTTTATCGCCCCAGCATTTT. Translated: CASSTGQGSLSPQHF.

The chain recombines TRBV3-1 (or the pseudogene TRBV3-2) with TRBJ2-3, with D tentatively TRBD1 (6 bases). Trimming removed 0 bases at V and 6 bases at J, with 19 bases between. Per the germline V gene, CDR1 is LGHDT and CDR2 is YNNKEL (reference sequence). The CDR3 has 17 residues. DNA of the CDR3: TGTGCCAGCAGCCAAGATCCTCCAGGGGCGTTTGATGATACGCAGTATTTT. This sequence encodes CASSQDPPGAFDDTQYF.

V gene TRBV7-2 combines with J gene TRBJ2-7; TRBD2 agrees at 14 bases. J was trimmed by 0 bases and V by 5 bases; bases with no gene match: 3. The germline CDR1 and CDR2 sequences are SGHTA and FQGNSA. The CDR3 consists of 16 residues. CDR3 DNA sequence: TGTGCCAGCAGCGGGACTAGCGGGGGTAGCTCCTACGAGCAGTACTTC. Protein: CASSGTSGGSSYEQYF.

The V gene is TRBV19, the J gene TRBJ2-7; maybe TRBD1 (6 bases). The CDR3 consists of 11 residues. The germline gives CDR1 LNHDA, CDR2 SQIVND (reference sequence). V dropped 10 bases and J dropped 3 bases, with 10 bases sitting between them. The CDR3 bases are TGTGCCACCCAGGGGTTCTACGAGCAGTACTTC. It is translated as CATQGFYEQYF.

The chain links TRBV27 to TRBJ2-1, with 12 bases fitting TRBD2. Germline lookup yields CDR1 MNHEY and CDR2 SMNVEV (reference sequence). Unmatched junction bases numbered 10, after V lost 7 bases and J lost 6 bases. The CDR3 spans 16 residues. The CDR3 protein is CASTLAGGPTRNEQFF. The CDR3 nucleotides read TGTGCCAGCACCCTAGCGGGGGGGCCCACCCGCAATGAGCAGTTCTTC.

The chain has TRBV12-5 and TRBJ2-5; 9 positions agree with TRBD1. Looked up from germline, CDR1 is LGHNT and CDR2 is FRNRAP. J was trimmed by 5 bases and V by 1 base; bases with no gene match: 11. The length of the CDR3 is 17 residues. The CDR3 is CASGLAAQGALLETQYF. The CDR3 nucleotides read TGTGCTAGTGGTTTGGCCGCACAGGGGGCTTTACTGGAGACCCAGTACTTC.

The chain employs TRBV28 and TRBJ2-4; D might be TRBD1 (6 bases). This CDR3 region has 16 residues. V was trimmed by 5 bases and J by 7 bases, leaving 21 bases between them. Germline V gene lookup returns CDR1 MDHEN and CDR2 SYDVKM. CDR3 loop: CASSLQTGTLDNIQYF. The CDR3 nucleotides read TGTGCCAGCAGTCTGCAAACCGGGACACTAGATAACATTCAGTACTTC.